Listed below are T cell receptor beta chains from one sample, sequenced in a study of T cell changes during pregnancy in multiple sclerosis. Measured with immunoSEQ multiplex PCR; TCRdb has only the in-frame clones, and not every one. Among approximately 41,000 clones listed, approximately 94% were seen once. The specimen was CD4+ T cells from peripheral blood mononuclear cells, collected in the second trimester of pregnancy. The receptors originated from a female donor with multiple sclerosis, enrolled in a pregnancy study. CDR3s include the opening cysteine and the closing phenylalanine or tryptophan. Fields, in order: clone size, D gene, V gene, J gene, CDR3 protein, CDR3 DNA. A D gene is named only where the DNA matches it firmly. The listing skips clone size in some rows; elsewhere it reads once, few, many or a size class.

.	.	TRBV28	TRBJ1-5	CASRGGNQNQPQHF	TGTGCCAGCAGGGGGGGGAATCAGAATCAGCCCCAGCATTTT
.	.	TRBV5-1	TRBJ1-3	CASGEETGNTIYF	TGCGCCAGCGGAGAGGAGACTGGAAACACCATATATTTT
.	.	TRBV7-9	TRBJ2-3	CASSLRTGADTQYF	TGTGCCAGCAGCTTACGAACAGGCGCAGATACGCAGTATTTT
.	.	TRBV13	TRBJ2-1	CASSSQGSSYNEQFF	TGTGCCAGCAGCTCCCAGGGGAGCTCCTACAATGAGCAGTTCTTC
once	.	TRBV6-1	TRBJ2-7	CASSQQGPYEQYF	TGTGCCAGCAGCCAACAGGGACCCTACGAGCAGTACTTC
.	.	TRBV6-6	TRBJ1-1	CASSYPLPSTEAFF	TGTGCCAGCAGTTACCCATTACCGAGCACTGAAGCTTTCTTT
.	TRBD2	TRBV13	TRBJ2-3	CASSPGGPSTDTQYF	TGTGCCAGCAGCCCGGGGGGACCTAGCACAGATACGCAGTATTTT
.	.	TRBV7-3	TRBJ2-6	CASSPRNAGANVLTF	TGTGCCAGCAGTCCCCGTAATGCTGGGGCCAACGTCCTGACTTTC
.	.	TRBV9	TRBJ1-3	CASSVLGGGRYSGNTIYF	TGTGCCAGCAGCGTTCTCGGGGGGGGAAGGTACTCTGGAAACACCATATATTTT
once	TRBD1	TRBV6-1	TRBJ1-1	CASRGTGGSETEAFF	TGTGCCAGCAGGGGGACAGGGGGGTCGGAGACTGAAGCTTTCTTT
.	TRBD2	TRBV9	TRBJ2-2	CASSVSGLAITGELFF	TGTGCCAGCAGCGTAAGCGGACTAGCAATCACCGGGGAGCTGTTTTTT
.	.	TRBV6-1	TRBJ1-5	CASIGGQVATQPQHF	TGTGCCAGCATCGGAGGGCAGGTGGCAACGCAGCCCCAGCATTTT
.	TRBD1	TRBV4-1	TRBJ1-4	CASSHRDSVGKLFF	TGCGCCAGCAGCCACCGGGACAGCGTTGGAAAACTGTTTTTT
.	.	TRBV28	TRBJ1-5	CAGWREDLDSNQPQHF	TGTGCCGGCTGGCGGGAAGACTTGGATAGCAATCAGCCCCAGCATTTT
few	.	TRBV19	TRBJ1-2	CASRRDYYGYTF	TGTGCCAGTAGGAGGGATTACTATGGCTACACCTTC
.	.	TRBV6-5	TRBJ2-1	CASTPSGVRNEQFF	TGTGCCAGCACCCCATCGGGGGTGCGCAATGAGCAGTTCTTC
.	.	TRBV7-9	TRBJ2-3	CASSFGGSTDTQYF	TGTGCCAGCAGTTTTGGAGGTAGCACAGATACGCAGTATTTT
.	TRBD1	TRBV4-3	TRBJ1-5	CASSHDLTGSQPQHF	TGCGCCAGCAGCCACGATCTGACAGGGAGCCAGCCCCAGCATTTT
.	TRBD2	TRBV4-3	TRBJ2-1	CASSQLAGGPVAQFF	TGCGCCAGCAGCCAACTAGCGGGGGGGCCGGTTGCGCAGTTCTTC
.	.	TRBV5-1	TRBJ2-2	CASSLAGTPNTGELFF	TGCGCCAGCAGCTTGGCCGGGACACCGAACACCGGGGAGCTGTTTTTT
.	.	TRBV10-3	TRBJ2-7	CAISENRDYEQYF	TGTGCCATCAGTGAGAACAGGGACTACGAGCAGTACTTC
.	TRBD2	TRBV5-1	TRBJ2-1	CASSRLAGGQTYNEQFF	TGCGCCAGCAGTCGTCTAGCGGGGGGCCAAACCTACAATGAGCAGTTCTTC
.	TRBD1	TRBV9	TRBJ1-2	CASRRTGITEGYTF	TGTGCCAGCAGGCGGACAGGGATCACGGAAGGCTACACCTTC